Shown below are 8 T cell receptor beta chains from a single sample sequenced in a study of blood T cell repertoires in COVID-19. Profiling relied on immunoSEQ multiplex PCR, and the TCRdb table lists in-frame clones only, not all of them. This table has approximately 140,000 clones, 75% to 90% appearing once. The source material was peripheral blood. The receptors come from a man between 18 and 29 years old with COVID-19, enrolled during active disease.

The V and J genes are TRBV3-1 (or the pseudogene TRBV3-2) and TRBJ2-3; TRBD2 matches 10 bases. Germline V CDR1 and CDR2: LGHDT, YNNKEL (reference sequence). CDR3 size: 16 residues. Unmatched junction bases numbered 13, after V lost 8 bases and J lost 5 bases. This chain's CDR3 is CASGRRLAGVGDTQYF. The CDR3 bases are TGTGCCAGCGGAAGGAGGCTAGCGGGAGTCGGAGATACGCAGTATTTT.

The chain carries TRBV28 and TRBJ2-7; 7 bases agree with TRBD2. The ends lost 2 bases at V and 2 bases at J; junction bases unmatched: 6. CDR1 and CDR2 from the germline V gene are MDHEN and SYDVKM. The CDR3 covers 15 residues. In DNA, the CDR3 is TGTGCCAGCAGTTTACGTGGGAGGGGAGCCTACGAGCAGTACTTC. This sequence encodes CASSLRGRGAYEQYF.

The genes are TRBV19 and TRBJ2-7; TRBD1 aligns across 12 bases. Germline loops: CDR1 LNHDA, CDR2 SQIVND (reference sequence). CDR3 length: 14 amino acids. V was pared by 10 bases and J by 5 bases, with 9 bases of the junction left unmatched. The CDR3 DNA follows: TGTGCCACCAGCGGGACAGGGGGCTACAACGAGCAGTACTTC. Its translation is CATSGTGGYNEQYF.

This clone occurred a few times. The chain recombines TRBV10-3 with TRBJ1-4, with TRBD1 matching over 8 bases. V gave up 2 bases and J gave up 6 bases; unmatched junction bases: 5. The CDR3 runs 15 residues. Germline V gene data show CDR1 as ENHRY and CDR2 as SYGVKD. The CDR3 bases are TGTGCCATCAGTGAGGGGACAGGTCAATATGAAAAACTGTTTTTT. As protein: CAISEGTGQYEKLFF.

The chain joins TRBV28 to TRBJ2-7; 7 bases are shared with TRBD1. Germline V lookup: CDR1 MDHEN, CDR2 SYDVKM. With V trimmed by 5 bases and J by 3 bases, 4 bases remained unmatched. The CDR3 covers 13 residues. The CDR3 sequence: CASSPWTGYEQYF. CDR3 coding DNA: TGTGCCAGCAGTCCATGGACAGGCTACGAGCAGTACTTC. The variable domain in full, with the rest retrieved from reference TRBV28 and TRBJ2-7, is DVKVTQSSRYLVKRTGEKVFLECVQDMDHENMFWYRQDPGLGLRLIYFSYDVKMKEKGDIPEGYSVSREKKERFSLILESASTNQTSMYLCASSPWTGYEQYFGPGTRLTVT.

The rearrangement uses TRBV10-3 and TRBJ2-7; possibly TRBD1 for D (6 bases). The CDR3 spans 16 residues. The V end was cut by 4 bases, the J end by 0 bases, with 16 bases between. CDR1 and CDR2 (germline): ENHRY, SYGVKD. The CDR3 protein is CAISAPDRKYSYEQYF. In nucleotides, the CDR3 is TGTGCCATCAGTGCCCCAGACAGGAAATACTCCTACGAGCAGTACTTC.

V gene TRBV27 combines with J gene TRBJ2-2, with 8 bases fitting TRBD2. CDR3 length: 15 residues. Trimming took 3 bases from V and 7 from J; bases not matched to a gene: 7. The germline V gene encodes CDR1 MNHEY and CDR2 SMNVEV (reference sequence). The CDR3, as DNA: TGTGCCAGCAGTTTTGTCGGGAGGGCCATCGGGGAGCTGTTTTTT. Translating gives CASSFVGRAIGELFF.

This chain connects TRBV6-1 to TRBJ1-5; D may be TRBD1 (5 bases). Germline CDR1 is MNHNS and CDR2 is SASEGT. This CDR3 has 17 amino acids. Trimming took 2 bases from V and 9 from J, leaving 23 bases between them. In DNA, the CDR3 is TGTGCCAGCAGTGAAAGTATCGTGGGGGGACCCTATTTGCCCCAGCATTTT. Protein product: CASSESIVGGPYLPQHF.